This passage covers 6 T cell receptor beta chains from one sample sequenced in a study of T cell responses to AZD1222 COVID-19 vaccine. Assay: immunoSEQ multiplex PCR; the TCRdb copy retains only in-frame clones and omits some. The sample includes 90,000 to 110,000 clones, 70% to 90% of them seen just once. The material was peripheral blood, obtained on day 0 of AZD1222 vaccination. These receptors originate from an adult in good health.

The chain couples TRBV27 to TRBJ1-1, with 8 bases fitting TRBD1. This CDR3 is 14 amino acids long. Germline-derived CDR1 and CDR2 are MNHEY and SMNVEV (reference sequence). V gave up 6 bases and J gave up 5 bases; unmatched junction bases: 8. CDR3 amino acids: CASSKTGGWTEAFF. The DNA for the CDR3 is TGTGCCAGCAGCAAAACAGGGGGTTGGACTGAAGCTTTCTTT.

This sequence joins TRBV29-1 and TRBJ1-1; no clear D. The CDR3 contains 9 residues. Trimming cost V 5 bases and J 7 bases, with 5 bases left between them. Per the germline V gene, CDR1 is SQVTM and CDR2 is ANQGSEA. In DNA, the CDR3 is TGCAGCGTTAAGGTTGAAGCTTTCTTT. The encoded protein is CSVKVEAFF.

The chain joins TRBV5-1 to TRBJ2-1, with TRBD2 identical over 13 bases. The CDR3 extends over 17 amino acids. CDR1 and CDR2 (germline): SGHRS, YFSETQ. V dropped 4 bases and J dropped 3; count of bases not matched to a gene: 7. The CDR3 loop is CASSLTSGGTLYNEQFF. In DNA, the CDR3 is TGCGCCAGCAGCCTGACTAGCGGGGGGACCCTCTACAATGAGCAGTTCTTC.

This clone turned up a few times. V usage is TRBV15 and J usage is TRBJ2-1; TRBD1 matches 7 bases. Looked up from germline, CDR1 is LNHNV and CDR2 is YYDKDF (reference sequence). The CDR3 totals 13 residues. The J segment lost 6 bases and the V segment lost 5 bases, leaving 4 bases of the junction unmatched. The CDR3 region is CATSGDRGNEQFF. In nucleotides, the CDR3 is TGTGCCACCAGCGGGGACAGAGGCAATGAGCAGTTCTTC.

This chain links TRBV9 with TRBJ2-7; D gene uncertain. Trimming stripped 2 bases from V and 2 bases from J, with 14 bases between. CDR3 length: 15 amino acids. Per the germline V gene, CDR1 is SGDLS and CDR2 is YYNGEE. The CDR3: CASSVNTATPYEQYF. The CDR3 DNA reads as TGTGCCAGCAGCGTTAACACAGCTACCCCCTACGAGCAGTACTTC.

The chain combines TRBV5-1 with TRBJ1-2; maybe TRBD1 (5 bases). V lost 3 bases to trimming and J lost 7 bases, with 19 bases between them. Germline lookup yields CDR1 SGHRS and CDR2 YFSETQ. CDR3 size: 15 residues. The CDR3 DNA reads as TGCGCCAGCAGCTATGAAATGGGACCTTCGGCTGGCTACACCTTC. This encodes CASSYEMGPSAGYTF.